The next 21 T cell receptor beta chains were all read from a single sample in a study of control samples from healthy donors and cancer patients. Assay: immunoSEQ multiplex PCR; the TCRdb copy retains only in-frame clones and omits some. The profile shows 100,000 to 150,000 clones, 80% to 95% of them singletons. Material for sequencing was blood. The source of these receptors is a young man in good health.

The CDR3 bases are TGTGCCAGCAACCGGGACAGGGGCGCCTACGAGCAGTACTTC. Its translation: CASNRDRGAYEQYF. The chain couples TRBV5-6 to TRBJ2-7; 10 positions agree with TRBD1. Germline assignment: CDR1 SGHDT and CDR2 YYEEEE. V shed 6 bases, J shed 2 bases, and the junction held 5 bases outside the gene matches. This CDR3 region has 14 residues.

This sequence joins TRBV27 and TRBJ1-4, with D possibly TRBD1 on 6 matching bases. CDR1 MNHEY and CDR2 SMNVEV come from the germline V gene (reference sequence). This CDR3 is 15 amino acids long. V lost 2 bases and J 7 bases, leaving 14 bases between the germline ends. This CDR3 reads CASSLRYRAGEKLFF. DNA of the CDR3: TGTGCCAGCAGTTTACGGTACAGGGCTGGTGAAAAACTGTTTTTT.

The CDR3 DNA follows: TGCAGCGTTGAAGGGGGGGCGGGTCAGCCCCAGCATTTT. This translates into CSVEGGAGQPQHF. The V call is TRBV29-1, the J call TRBJ1-5; possible D gene TRBD1, 6 bases. Germline CDR1 and CDR2: SQVTM and ANQGSEA. The CDR3 spans 13 residues. Trimming pared 1 base from V and 6 bases from J, leaving 10 bases between.

This chain links TRBV3-1 (or the pseudogene TRBV3-2) with TRBJ2-3; 10 positions agree with TRBD1. CDR1 LGHDT and CDR2 YNNKEL come from the germline V gene (reference sequence). The CDR3 length is 16 residues. The V and J ends lost 4 bases and 4 bases, in that order; junction bases with no gene match: 8. The DNA of the CDR3 is TGTGCCAGCAGCCCCAACCCCGGGACAGGGGCAGATACGCAGTATTTT. It codes for CASSPNPGTGADTQYF.

This chain links TRBV11-2 with TRBJ2-5; D remains ambiguous. The CDR3 covers 15 residues. Trimming left V 7 bases short and J 4 bases short, with 19 bases between. Germline V gene data show CDR1 as SGHAT and CDR2 as FQNNGV. The CDR3 reads CASTPLPRRGETQYF. Here the CDR3 DNA reads TGTGCCAGCACCCCCCTGCCCAGGAGAGGAGAGACCCAGTACTTC.

The rearrangement joins TRBV2 to TRBJ1-1, with D possibly matching TRBD1 (6 bases). In germline, CDR1 is SNHLY, CDR2 FYNNEI. This CDR3 spans 15 amino acids. Trimming took off 0 bases at V and 1 base at J, with 9 bases between the two ends. CDR3 coding DNA: TGTGCCAGCAGTGAAGCAGGGACACCGAACACTGAAGCTTTCTTT. It specifies CASSEAGTPNTEAFF.

The rearrangement joins TRBV4-2 to TRBJ2-1, with 8 nucleotides matching TRBD1. The CDR3 is 16 residues long. Germline V gene data show CDR1 as LGHNA and CDR2 as YNFKEQ. The V and J ends lost 0 bases and 1 base, in that order; junction bases with no gene match: 2. The CDR3 is CASSQEQGASYNEQFF. DNA for the CDR3: TGTGCCAGCAGCCAAGAGCAGGGGGCATCCTACAATGAGCAGTTCTTC.

This clone was detected only once. The V and J genes are TRBV4-1 and TRBJ1-5; 9 bases align to TRBD1. The CDR3 extends over 17 amino acids. Germline loops: CDR1 MGHRA, CDR2 YSYEKL. J lost 5 bases, V lost 2 bases, and 10 bases had no gene match. CDR3 sequence: CASSQSIVQGADQPQHF. In nucleotides, the CDR3 is TGCGCCAGCAGCCAATCGATCGTACAGGGGGCCGATCAGCCCCAGCATTTT.

The chain carries TRBV19 and TRBJ2-2; no clear D. The CDR3 has 12 amino acids. The germline V gene has CDR1 LNHDA and CDR2 SQIVND (reference sequence). V lost 4 bases to trimming and J lost 7 bases, with 7 bases between them. CDR3 sequence (DNA): TGTGCCAGTAGTACCTTCGGCGGGGAGCTGTTTTTT. Protein product: CASSTFGGELFF.

As for this clone: Other nucleotide sequences from this sample produce the same CDR3. This chain connects TRBV7-9 to TRBJ2-3, with D perhaps given as TRBD1 or TRBD2 (5 bases each). Germline CDR1 is SEHNR and CDR2 is FQNEAQ (reference sequence). This CDR3 is 14 amino acids long. Trimming shortened V by 7 bases and J by 3 bases, and 14 bases separated the two germline ends. The CDR3 DNA is TGTGCCAGCAATGGTTTAGGGGAGACAGATACGCAGTATTTT. It encodes CASNGLGETDTQYF.

CDR3 residues: CAWANTEAFF. In nucleotides, the CDR3 is TGTGCCTGGGCAAACACTGAAGCTTTCTTT. This chain uses TRBV30 with TRBJ1-1; no firm D call. V shed 5 bases and J shed 2 bases, with 3 bases lying between them. This CDR3 is built from 10 residues. Germline assignment: CDR1 GTSNPN and CDR2 SVGIG (reference sequence).

CDR3 amino acids: CASSQATSSGGYNEQFF. DNA for the CDR3: TGCGCCAGCAGCCAAGCAACCTCTAGCGGGGGGTACAATGAGCAGTTCTTC. The V call is TRBV4-1, the J call TRBJ2-1, with 11 bases fitting TRBD2. The J segment lost 4 bases and the V segment lost 1 base, leaving 6 bases of the junction unmatched. This CDR3 region has 17 residues. From germline, CDR1 is MGHRA and CDR2 YSYEKL.

The chain joins TRBV10-3 to TRBJ2-2, with TRBD1 matching 7 bases. Germline V CDR1 and CDR2: ENHRY, SYGVKD. The V segment lost 6 bases and the J segment 1 base; nucleotides outside the gene matches: 5. This CDR3 spans 15 amino acids. DNA of the CDR3: TGTGCCATCAGGCCGGGACAGATGAACACCGGGGAGCTGTTTTTT. Protein sequence: CAIRPGQMNTGELFF.

The chain is built from TRBV3-1 (or the pseudogene TRBV3-2) and TRBJ2-1; TRBD2 agrees at 9 bases. The V gene end was trimmed by 0 bases and the J gene end by 8 bases; junction bases not matched to a gene: 5. The CDR3 is made up of 15 amino acids. Germline V CDR1 and CDR2: LGHDT, YNNKEL (reference sequence). Here the CDR3 reads CASSQDRRGGYEQFF. CDR3 nucleotides: TGTGCCAGCAGCCAAGATCGGCGGGGGGGCTATGAGCAGTTCTTC.

The V call is TRBV15, the J call TRBJ2-5, with a weak D call TRBD2 (7 bases). Trimming pared 5 bases from V and 5 bases from J, leaving 21 bases between. The germline V gene encodes CDR1 LNHNV and CDR2 YYDKDF (reference sequence). The CDR3 totals 16 residues. For the CDR3, the DNA is TGTGCCACCAGCGGGTACAGTAAAGGGGGAGGGGAGACCCAGTACTTC. This gives the protein CATSGYSKGGGETQYF.

The chain is built from TRBV30 and TRBJ1-2; D might be TRBD1 (5 bases). The CDR3 consists of 15 residues. V lost 0 bases to trimming and J lost 5 bases, with 16 bases between them. CDR1 GTSNPN and CDR2 SVGIG come from the germline V gene (reference sequence). The CDR3 bases are TGTGCCTGGAGTGTACAAGGGGCGGACCCGTATGGCTACACCTTC. Its protein is CAWSVQGADPYGYTF. Drawing the rest from reference TRBV30 and TRBJ1-2, the complete variable domain is SQTIHQWPATLVQPVGSPLSLECTVEGTSNPNLYWYRQAAGRGLQLLFYSVGIGQISSEVPQNLSASRPQDRQFILSSKKLLLSDSGFYLCAWSVQGADPYGYTFGSGTRLTVV.

Only one count was recorded for this clone. This sequence joins TRBV11-3 and TRBJ2-1; D unresolved. Germline V gene lookup returns CDR1 SGHNT and CDR2 YENEEA. Trimming cost V 3 bases and J 9 bases, with 9 bases left between them. There are 12 residues in the CDR3. The CDR3: CASSLGSLEQFF. CDR3 nucleotide sequence: TGTGCCAGCAGCTTGGGGTCCCTTGAGCAGTTCTTC.

The V and J genes are TRBV5-4 and TRBJ2-2, with unresolved D. The germline V gene has CDR1 SGHNT and CDR2 YYREEE (reference sequence). The CDR3 contains 15 residues. Deletions cut 5 bases from V and 1 base from J, with 12 bases between. CDR3 nucleotide sequence: TGTGCCAGCAGTTCCCGCTTCAGGAACACCGGGGAGCTGTTTTTT. Translated, it gives CASSSRFRNTGELFF.

The chain employs TRBV5-1 and TRBJ1-1, with 7 bases lining up with TRBD1. The CDR3 extends over 16 amino acids. V gave up 4 bases and J gave up 0 bases; unmatched junction bases: 9. CDR1 SGHRS and CDR2 YFSETQ come from the germline V gene. The CDR3 nucleotides are TGCGCCAGCAGCCACAGGGGCGCGGGTATGAACACTGAAGCTTTCTTT. Its protein product is CASSHRGAGMNTEAFF.

The gene calls are TRBV4-2 and TRBJ1-1, with D possibly TRBD1 on 6 matching bases. The germline gives CDR1 LGHNA, CDR2 YNFKEQ. The CDR3 totals 15 residues. Trimming cost V 2 bases and J 1 base, with 11 bases left between them. DNA of the CDR3: TGTGCCAGCAGCCAAACTAGGGGGAGGAACACTGAAGCTTTCTTT. Its translation: CASSQTRGRNTEAFF.

The J gene is TRBJ1-1, the V gene TRBV6-5, with D possibly TRBD1 on 6 matching bases. V shed 7 bases and J shed 0 bases, with 9 bases lying between them. The CDR3 extends over 13 amino acids. The germline gives CDR1 MNHEY, CDR2 SVGAGI. The CDR3 region is CASTRTVNTEAFF. The CDR3 DNA sequence: TGTGCCAGCACGAGGACAGTGAACACTGAAGCTTTCTTT.